A selection of T cell receptor beta chains follows, all from one sample in a study of T cells in Graves' hyperthyroidism and ophthalmopathy. TCRdb recomputed calls from the multiplex PCR reads with MiXCR, one row per CDR3 protein. The sample holds about 280,000 distinct CDR3 sequences; 25% are singletons and the top ten take around 28%. Sequenced input: blood. These receptors were obtained from a man aged 35 to 55 with Graves' hyperthyroidism that later progressed to Graves' ophthalmopathy. Each CDR3 is given with its conserved first and last residue. A D gene is named only where the DNA matches it firmly. Not every row has a clone size; where given, it reads once, few, many or a size class.

j_gene	v_gene	abundance	d_gene	CDR3aa	CDR3nt
TRBJ2-7	TRBV11-2	many	-	CASSKTGGNTYEQYF	TGTGCCAGCAGCAAGACAGGCGGCAACACCTACGAGCAGTACTTC
TRBJ2-7	TRBV6-2/TRBV6-3	many	-	CASSYEGLHQQYF	TGTGCCAGCAGTTACGAAGGTTTACACCAGCAGTACTTC
TRBJ2-7	TRBV11-1	many	TRBD2	CASSGHITSGSYEQYF	TGTGCCAGCAGCGGGCACATCACTAGCGGGAGCTACGAGCAGTACTTC
TRBJ1-5	TRBV6-5	many	-	CASSSSTGNNQPQHF	-
TRBJ1-2	TRBV20-1	many	-	CSATDTGPGNYGYTF	TGCAGTGCCACTGACACAGGGCCAGGCAACTATGGCTACACCTTC
TRBJ2-5	TRBV5-1	few	-	CASSLGHRQETQYF	TGCGCCAGCAGCTTGGGACACCGTCAAGAGACCCAGTACTTC
TRBJ1-3	TRBV5-1	few	-	CASSLALSGSVGNTIYF	TGCGCCAGCAGCTTGGCTCTTAGCGGGTCAGTTGGAAACACCATATATTTT
TRBJ2-2	TRBV27	few	TRBD2	CASSWGLPTGELFF	TGTGCCAGCAGCTGGGGACTACCCACCGGGGAGCTGTTTTTT
TRBJ1-2	TRBV29-1	-	TRBD1	CRLRQGNYGYTF	TGCAGACTGCGACAGGGCAACTATGGCTACACCTTC
TRBJ1-1	TRBV20-1	-	-	CSAGALDTEAFF	TGCAGTGCTGGGGCCTTAGACACTGAAGCTTTCTTT
TRBJ2-2	TRBV12-3/TRBV12-4	-	TRBD1	CASSTRTGIPGELFF	TGCGCCAGCAGTACAAGGACAGGGATTCCCGGGGAGCTGTTTTTT
TRBJ2-5	TRBV20-1	few	TRBD2	CSARDRVRLAPRETQYF	TGCAGTGCTAGAGATCGGGTCAGACTAGCCCCTCGGGAGACCCAGTACTTC
TRBJ1-5	TRBV27	-	-	CASSLWAGNQPQHF	TGTGCCAGCAGCCTCTGGGCAGGAAATCAGCCCCAGCATTTT
TRBJ2-7	TRBV28	-	-	CASRPQGRNYEQYF	TGTGCCAGCAGACCTCAGGGCCGGAACTACGAGCAGTACTTC
TRBJ1-1	TRBV11-3	many	-	CASSLGSPGIPEAFF	TGTGCCAGCAGCTTAGGTAGTCCGGGGATCCCTGAAGCTTTCTTT
TRBJ2-6	TRBV30	many	-	CAWGWTSGANVLTF	TGTGCCTGGGGCTGGACCTCTGGGGCCAACGTCCTGACTTTC
TRBJ2-2	TRBV27	many	TRBD1	CASSLYTGGNTGELFF	TGTGCCAGCAGTTTATATACAGGGGGAAACACCGGGGAGCTGTTTTTT
TRBJ2-7	TRBV3-1	many	TRBD2	CASRGSGSFEQYF	TGTGCCAGCAGGGGTAGCGGGAGTTTCGAGCAGTACTTC
TRBJ1-2	TRBV6-1	few	-	CASRQQVNYGYTF	TGTGCCAGCAGGCAACAGGTTAACTATGGCTACACCTTC
TRBJ1-2	TRBV10-2	many	-	CASSELWADYGYTF	TGCGCCAGCAGTGAGTTGTGGGCTGACTATGGCTACACCTTC
TRBJ2-5	TRBV5-6	many	-	CASSSRQELQETQYF	TGTGCCAGCAGCTCTAGACAGGAACTCCAAGAGACCCAGTACTTC
TRBJ1-2	TRBV6-2/TRBV6-3	-	-	CASRGRGYYGYTF	TGTGCCAGCAGGGGGCGCGGATACTATGGCTACACCTTC
TRBJ2-7	TRBV20-1	many	-	CSAISGDSYEQYF	TGCAGTGCTATTTCCGGGGATTCCTACGAGCAGTACTTC
TRBJ1-2	TRBV11-2	-	-	CASSLAAGLNGYTF	TGTGCCAGCAGCCTCGCGGCCGGACTTAATGGCTACACCTTC
TRBJ2-7	TRBV27	many	TRBD1	CASSYGTGGLYEQYF	TGTGCCAGCAGTTACGGGACAGGGGGCCTGTACGAGCAGTACTTC
TRBJ2-1	TRBV6-1	-	-	CASSEEFTRYNEQFF	TGTGCCAGCAGTGAAGAGTTTACCCGGTACAATGAGCAGTTCTTC
TRBJ2-2	TRBV27	many	TRBD2	CASSLAGTSGASNTGELFF	TGTGCCAGCAGTTTAGCTGGGACTAGCGGGGCATCCAACACCGGGGAGCTGTTTTTT
TRBJ2-2	TRBV7-9	-	-	CASSWTVPRGGELFF	TGTGCCAGCAGTTGGACCGTACCCAGGGGCGGGGAGCTGTTTTTT
TRBJ2-2	TRBV11-1	many	TRBD1	CASSWPLDRADTGELFF	TGTGCCAGCAGCTGGCCATTGGACAGGGCGGACACCGGGGAGCTGTTTTTT
TRBJ2-7	TRBV28	many	-	CASSLSRVPYEQYF	TGTGCCAGCAGTCTTAGCAGGGTTCCCTACGAGCAGTACTTC
TRBJ2-1	TRBV14	many	-	CASSRGSYNEQFF	TGTGCCAGCAGCCGCGGTTCCTACAATGAGCAGTTCTTC
TRBJ1-3	TRBV9	many	-	CASSPSVGNTIYF	TGTGCCAGCAGCCCTTCCGTCGGAAACACCATATATTTT
TRBJ2-5	TRBV25-1	many	TRBD2	CASSESRAGGGRETQYF	TGTGCCAGCAGTGAAAGTAGGGCGGGAGGAGGTCGAGAGACCCAGTACTTC
TRBJ2-7	TRBV12-3/TRBV12-4	-	-	CASISPGPPSYEQYF	TGTGCCAGCATCTCACCGGGCCCCCCCTCCTACGAGCAGTACTTC
TRBJ1-2	TRBV7-2	-	-	CASTPGGYYGYTF	TGTGCCAGCACCCCCGGCGGATACTATGGCTACACCTTC
TRBJ2-7	TRBV29-1	many	-	CSVTDGLGGYEQYF	TGCAGCGTCACGGACGGACTCGGGGGCTACGAGCAGTACTTC
TRBJ2-7	TRBV5-1	many	-	CASSPTTGGTYEQYF	TGCGCCAGCAGCCCAACGACTGGAGGGACCTACGAGCAGTACTTC